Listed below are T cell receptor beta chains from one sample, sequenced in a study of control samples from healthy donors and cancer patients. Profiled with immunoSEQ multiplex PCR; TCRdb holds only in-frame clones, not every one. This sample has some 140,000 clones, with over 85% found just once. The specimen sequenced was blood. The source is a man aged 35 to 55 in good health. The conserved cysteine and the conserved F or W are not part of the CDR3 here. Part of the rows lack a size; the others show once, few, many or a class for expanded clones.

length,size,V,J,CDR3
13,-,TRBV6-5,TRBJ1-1,ASSRWDRGSTEAF
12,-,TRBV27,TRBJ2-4,ASSRTGGVDIQY
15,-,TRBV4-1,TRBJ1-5,ASSLTYGSYSNQPQH
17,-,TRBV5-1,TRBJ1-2,ASSFFPPPGTGNDYGYT
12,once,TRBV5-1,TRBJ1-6,ASSLDRGNSPLH
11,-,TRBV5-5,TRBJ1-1,ASSFWGGTEAF
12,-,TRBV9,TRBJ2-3,ASSVAVGTDTQY
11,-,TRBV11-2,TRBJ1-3,ASSYHSGNTIY
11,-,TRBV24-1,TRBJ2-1,ATSEGSQRKQF
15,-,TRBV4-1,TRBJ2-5,ASSTFRDSLYQETQY
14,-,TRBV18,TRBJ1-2,ASSPGTVTINYGYT
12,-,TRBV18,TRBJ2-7,ASSPSKKTYEQY
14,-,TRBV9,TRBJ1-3,ASSPTLGSSGNTIY
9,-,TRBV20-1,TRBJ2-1,SASRAIEQF
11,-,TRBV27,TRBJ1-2,ASSFDRVYGYT
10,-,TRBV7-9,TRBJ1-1,ASSSGQGWAF
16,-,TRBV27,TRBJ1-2,ASSYLTGQGLINYGYT
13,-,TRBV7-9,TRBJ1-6,ASSSWDRDNSPLH
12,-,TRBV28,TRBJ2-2,ASSLGSNTGELF
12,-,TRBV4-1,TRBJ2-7,ASSLGTGGGEQY
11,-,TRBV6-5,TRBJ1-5,ASSYSWAWPQH
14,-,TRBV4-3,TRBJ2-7,ASSQDNLSLLDEQY
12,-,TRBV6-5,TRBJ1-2,ASSYTNRARGYT
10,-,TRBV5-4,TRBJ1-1,ASSVQGAEAF
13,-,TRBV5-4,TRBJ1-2,AAGQGPLSNYGYT
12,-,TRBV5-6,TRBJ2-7,ASSPGVGSYEQY
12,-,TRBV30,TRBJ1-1,ACGGGGMDTEAF
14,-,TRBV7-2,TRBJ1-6,ASRSTEDSSFSPLH
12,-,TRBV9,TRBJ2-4,ASSPEVAKNIQY
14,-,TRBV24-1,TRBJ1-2,ATSDPRTEGPYGYT
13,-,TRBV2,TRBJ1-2,ASSSSGTIIYGYT
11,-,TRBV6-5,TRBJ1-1,ASSYSENTEAF
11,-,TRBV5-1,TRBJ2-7,ASSLAHSYEQY
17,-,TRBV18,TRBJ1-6,ASSPPKGGMSSYNSPLH
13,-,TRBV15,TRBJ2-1,ATSRDGTEYNEQF
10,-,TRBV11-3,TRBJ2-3,ASSDFTDTQY
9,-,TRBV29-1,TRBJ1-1,SARSGTEAF
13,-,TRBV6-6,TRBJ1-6,SAAGNPDQNSPLH
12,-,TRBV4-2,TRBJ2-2,ASSPLSNTGELF
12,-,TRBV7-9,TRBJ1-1,ASSLGTGNTEAF
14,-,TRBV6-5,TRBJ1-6,ASSYSKKGLNSPLH
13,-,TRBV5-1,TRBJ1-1,ASSLTGFLSTEAF
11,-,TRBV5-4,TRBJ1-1,ASSPSGNTEAF
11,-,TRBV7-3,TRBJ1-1,ASSRTGGTEAF
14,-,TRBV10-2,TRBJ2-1,ASSESRGLTYNEQF
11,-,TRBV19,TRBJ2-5,ASSIDRGDPQY
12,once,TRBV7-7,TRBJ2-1,ASSYGLGGNEQF